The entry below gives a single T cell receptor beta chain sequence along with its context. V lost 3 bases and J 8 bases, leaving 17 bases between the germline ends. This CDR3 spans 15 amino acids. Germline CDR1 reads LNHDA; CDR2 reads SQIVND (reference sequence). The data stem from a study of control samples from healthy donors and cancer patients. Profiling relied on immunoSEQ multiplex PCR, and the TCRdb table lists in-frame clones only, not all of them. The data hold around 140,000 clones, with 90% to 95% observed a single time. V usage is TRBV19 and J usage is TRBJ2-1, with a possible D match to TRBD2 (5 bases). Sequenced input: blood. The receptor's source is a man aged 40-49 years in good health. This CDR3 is CASSISGMATHEQFF. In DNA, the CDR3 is TGTGCCAGTAGTATTTCCGGGATGGCGACCCATGAGCAGTTCTTC.